This T cell receptor beta chain stems from a study of T cell responses to AZD1222 COVID-19 vaccine. This clone is a singleton in its sample. This CDR3 is 14 amino acids long. Trimming removed 2 bases at V and 5 bases at J, with 13 bases between. CDR1 SEHNR and CDR2 FQNEAQ come from the germline V gene (reference sequence). Produced via immunoSEQ multiplex PCR; TCRdb's table is partial and in-frame only. The sample shows around 100,000 clones, 90% of them seen only once. The receptor comes from an adult in good health. Source: peripheral blood, taken on day 0 of AZD1222 vaccination. The chain is built from TRBV7-9 and TRBJ2-7, with D perhaps given as TRBD1 or TRBD2 (6 bases each). The CDR3 sequence is CASSLTPGGHEQYF. CDR3 in DNA: TGTGCCAGCAGCTTAACCCCCGGGGGCCACGAGCAGTACTTC.